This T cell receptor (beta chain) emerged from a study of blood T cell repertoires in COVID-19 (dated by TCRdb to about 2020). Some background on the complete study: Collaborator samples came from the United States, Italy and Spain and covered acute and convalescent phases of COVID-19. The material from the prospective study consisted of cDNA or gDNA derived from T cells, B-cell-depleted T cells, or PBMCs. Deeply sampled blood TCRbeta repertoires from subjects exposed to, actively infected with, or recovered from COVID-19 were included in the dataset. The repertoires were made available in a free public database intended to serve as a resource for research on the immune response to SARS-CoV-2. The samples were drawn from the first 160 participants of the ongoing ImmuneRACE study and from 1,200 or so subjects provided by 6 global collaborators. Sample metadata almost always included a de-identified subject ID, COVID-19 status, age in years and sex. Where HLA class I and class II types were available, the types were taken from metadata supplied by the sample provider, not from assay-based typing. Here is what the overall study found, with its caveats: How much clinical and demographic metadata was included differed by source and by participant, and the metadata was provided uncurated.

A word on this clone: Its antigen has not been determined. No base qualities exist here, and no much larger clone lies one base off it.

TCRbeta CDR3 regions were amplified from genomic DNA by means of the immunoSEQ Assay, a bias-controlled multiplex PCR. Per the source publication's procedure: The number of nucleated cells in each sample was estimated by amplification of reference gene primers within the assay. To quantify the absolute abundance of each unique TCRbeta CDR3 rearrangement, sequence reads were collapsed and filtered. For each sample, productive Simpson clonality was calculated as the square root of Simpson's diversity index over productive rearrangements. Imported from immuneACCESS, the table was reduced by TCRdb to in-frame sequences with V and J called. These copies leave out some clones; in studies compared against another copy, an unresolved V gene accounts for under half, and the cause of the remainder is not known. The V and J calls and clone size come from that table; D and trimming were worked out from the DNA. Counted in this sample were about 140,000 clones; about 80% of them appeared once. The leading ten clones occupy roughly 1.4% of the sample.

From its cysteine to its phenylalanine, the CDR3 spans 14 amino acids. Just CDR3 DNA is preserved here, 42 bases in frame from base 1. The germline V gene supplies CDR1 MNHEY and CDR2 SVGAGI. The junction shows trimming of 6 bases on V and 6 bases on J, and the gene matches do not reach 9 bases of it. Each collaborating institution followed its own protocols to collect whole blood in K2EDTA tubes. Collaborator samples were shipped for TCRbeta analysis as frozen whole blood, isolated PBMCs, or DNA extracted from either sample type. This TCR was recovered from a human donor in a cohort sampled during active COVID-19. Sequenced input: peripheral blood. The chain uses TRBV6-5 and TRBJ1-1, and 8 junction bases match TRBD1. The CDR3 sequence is CASRGTGEMAEAFF. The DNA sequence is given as TGTGCCAGCAGAGGGACAGGCGAGATGGCTGAAGCTTTCTTT.